This passage covers 10 T cell receptor beta chains from one sample sequenced in a study of T cells after yellow fever vaccination. TCRdb processed the 5' RACE reads anew with MiXCR; each CDR3 protein has one entry. The sample consists of fewer than 400,000 distinct CDR3 sequences, about 6.2% of them appearing once. The material sequenced was PBMCs, taken 5 days after the yellow fever booster vaccination. Every receptor here comes from a man aged 30 to 39 who received the YFV17D yellow fever vaccine.

This clonotype was detected ten times or more. The chain links TRBV20-1 to TRBJ2-2; D is uncertain. Between the trimmed V and J ends, which lost 4 bases and 6 bases, there was a span of 9 bases. Germline loops: CDR1 DFQATT, CDR2 SNEGSKA (reference sequence). This CDR3 is built from 12 residues. This CDR3 reads CSAIKSPGELFF. In DNA, the CDR3 is TGCAGTGCTATTAAGAGTCCCGGGGAGCTGTTTTTT.

This chain uses TRBV2 with TRBJ2-7; TRBD2 matches at 10 bases. CDR1 is SNHLY, CDR2 FYNNEI, per germline. CDR3 length equals 15 residues. Trimming at V came to 4 bases and at J to 4 bases, leaving 7 bases not matched to a gene. The CDR3 loop reads CASSALASGSYEQYF. The DNA of the CDR3 is TGTGCCAGCAGTGCCTTGGCTAGCGGGAGTTACGAGCAGTACTTC.

This clonotype has ten or more counts. The chain joins TRBV5-1 to TRBJ2-2, with 7 bases lining up with TRBD1. Germline CDR1 is SGHRS and CDR2 is YFSETQ. The junction had 8 bases not matched to a gene; V was cut back by 2 bases and J by 7 bases. The CDR3 covers 15 residues. CDR3 sequence reads: CASSLQGSFGGELFF. The CDR3 DNA follows: TGCGCCAGCAGCTTACAGGGGTCGTTTGGCGGGGAGCTGTTTTTT.

In this sample, this clonotype turned up many times. CDR3 in DNA: TGTGCCAGCAGCCAAGAGCCTCTAGCGGGAGTTCGTAATGAGCAGTTCTTC. Its protein product is CASSQEPLAGVRNEQFF. The chain has TRBV14 and TRBJ2-1; 10 nucleotides agree with TRBD2. V lost 0 bases and J lost 7; bases outside the gene matches: 9. CDR3 length: 17 amino acids. CDR1 is SGHDN and CDR2 is FVKESK in the germline V gene. The variable domain in full, with the rest retrieved from reference TRBV14 and TRBJ2-1, is EAGVTQFPSHSVIEKGQTVTLRCDPISGHDNLYWYRRVMGKEIKFLLHFVKESKQDESGMPNNRFLAERTGGTYSTLKVQPAELEDSGVYFCASSQEPLAGVRNEQFFGPGTRLTVL.

At least ten counts were recorded for this clonotype. This sequence joins TRBV20-1 and TRBJ2-2, with 13 bases matching TRBD2. Germline V gene data show CDR1 as DFQATT and CDR2 as SNEGSKA (reference sequence). The CDR3 consists of 17 residues. V was pared by 6 bases and J by 4 bases, with 11 bases of the junction left unmatched. CDR3 coding DNA: TGCAGTGCCCAAGGACTAGCGGGAGAGTACGGCACCGGGGAGCTGTTTTTT. It yields the protein CSAQGLAGEYGTGELFF.

The CDR3 nucleotides read TGTGCCAGCAGCCGTGGACTAGCGGACCATGAGCAGTTCTTC. This codes for CASSRGLADHEQFF. The chain has TRBV7-6 and TRBJ2-1; TRBD2 agrees at 10 bases. Germline CDR1 reads SGHVS; CDR2 reads FNYEAQ. Germline trimming cut 5 bases from V and 8 bases from J; bases unmatched to any gene: 6. The CDR3 is 14 amino acids.

V and J are TRBV6-1 and TRBJ2-7; D is possibly TRBD2 (6 bases). Trimming left V 6 bases short and J 6 bases short, with 18 bases between. The CDR3 runs 14 residues. Germline V gene data show CDR1 as MNHNS and CDR2 as SASEGT. The CDR3 region has the DNA TGTGCCAGCAGCCGGGACTCAGGTTGGTCCGAGCAGTACTTC. This sequence encodes CASSRDSGWSEQYF.

At least ten counts were recorded for this clonotype. J is TRBJ2-7 and V is TRBV10-1; 7 positions agree with TRBD1. This CDR3 contains 14 residues. V shed 8 bases and J 5 bases; nucleotides not matched to a gene: 12. CDR1 and CDR2 (germline): WNHNN, SYGVQD (reference sequence). The CDR3 DNA follows: TGCGCCAGCCCTGTGGACAAAGGGGGCCACGAGCAGTACTTC. As protein: CASPVDKGGHEQYF.

This clonotype was detected ten times or more. The rearrangement uses TRBV2 and TRBJ2-4, with D perhaps being TRBD1 or TRBD2 (5 bases each). Trimming cost V 4 bases and J 3 bases, with 13 bases left between them. Germline V gives CDR1 SNHLY, CDR2 FYNNEI. The CDR3 contains 15 residues. This CDR3 is CASSGGNRVKNIQYF. The CDR3, as DNA: TGTGCCAGCAGTGGGGGGAACAGAGTCAAAAACATTCAGTACTTC.

This clonotype showed up just a few times. CDR3 in DNA: TGTGCCAGCAGTTACGCCGGACTAGCTCGGGGGACCGATACGCAGTATTTT. It yields the protein CASSYAGLARGTDTQYF. This rearrangement joins TRBV6-5 to TRBJ2-3; 8 positions match TRBD2. The length of the CDR3 is 17 residues. Germline V gene data show CDR1 as MNHEY and CDR2 as SVGAGI. V lost 2 bases and J lost 6; bases outside the gene matches: 13.